The entry below gives a single TCR beta chain sequence along with its context. In this sample, this clonotype turned up a few times. What this receptor recognizes is not known. No per-base quality is available; no much larger clone lies one base away. Interpreted using the paper, the treatment or condition label stands for: in vitro stimulation with specific CMV peptide epitopes to enrich CMV-specific T cells. The sample belongs to a study of T cell repertoires in cytomegalovirus infection (dated by TCRdb to 2018 to 2020). Some background on the complete study: Alongside well-studied HLA-B-restricted epitopes, the peptide stimulations were aimed at recently identified HLA-C-restricted CMV epitopes, whose presentation resists viral immunomodulation. The HLA type of each donor mattered for the analysis, because public TCR beta signatures pointed to carriage of CMV infection along with the matching HLA type.

This sample was sequenced with an Illumina HiSeq 1500. TCRdb handled the public reads itself, with Q25 trimming in fastp and clone calling in MiXCR, and kept productive beta chains. Identical CDR3 protein sequences are pooled into one entry, listed with their most common genes and DNA. This sample lists 830,000 or so distinct CDR3 sequences; approximately 32% were detected once. The ten largest account for roughly an eighth of the sample. V is clipped by 7 bases and J by 0 bases, and the sequence between their germline boundaries is 25 bases long. Counted from cysteine to phenylalanine, this CDR3 has 19 amino acids. Only the CDR3 DNA stays, 57 bases, in frame from base 1. CDR1 and CDR2 are drawn from the germline V gene (reference sequence): LNHDA, SQIVND. General conclusions and limits of the study: The ex vivo response was dominated by HLA-C-restricted CMV-specific TCR beta clonotypes, and the single most frequent clonotype in two of eight donors was supplied by these HLA-C-restricted clonotypes. Carriers of CMV infection plus the relevant HLA type were discriminated by the cumulative frequency of public TCR beta family members in the study cohort and in an independent roughly 320-donor cohort.

This sequence uses TRBV19 and TRBJ1-5; the best D guess is TRBD1, with 6 bases matching. Source: cultured CD8+ T cells from PBMCs, taken from culture after CMV antigen stimulation. This TCR derives from a human donor in good health (CMV status not recorded). Some clones in this sample may be carry-over from other donors' samples. The CDR3 in this case is CASNSRQAPTLYSNQPQHF. The nucleotides read TGTGCCAGTAATTCCCGACAGGCTCCCACTCTCTATAGCAATCAGCCCCAGCATTTT.